The clone carrying this TCR beta chain was detected ten times or more. Antigen unknown. Germline-derived CDR1 and CDR2 are SGHTA and FQGNSA. The germline V and J ends were trimmed by 5 bases and 6 bases, with 20 bases remaining between them. There are 17 residues in the CDR3. The entry originates in a study of T cell repertoires in cytomegalovirus infection. Study background: Matching HLA type and CMV infection were both indicated by public TCR beta signatures. Findings and caveats of the study: HLA-C-restricted CMV-specific TCR beta clonotypes were dominant in the ex vivo response.

TCRdb ran MiXCR on the reads and lists one entry per CDR3 protein. The repertoire holds about 200,000 distinct CDR3 sequences, 9.5% seen once, with about 5% in the top ten. The sequencing input was PBMCs. The TCR comes from a human donor in good health (CMV status not recorded). Some clones in this sample may be carry-over from other donors' samples. The J gene is TRBJ1-6, the V gene TRBV7-2; D is undetermined. Written as DNA, the CDR3 is TGTGCCAGCAGCCCCCCAACCGCGGTTTTTTCTAATTCACCCCTCCACTTT. Translated, it gives CASSPPTAVFSNSPLHF.